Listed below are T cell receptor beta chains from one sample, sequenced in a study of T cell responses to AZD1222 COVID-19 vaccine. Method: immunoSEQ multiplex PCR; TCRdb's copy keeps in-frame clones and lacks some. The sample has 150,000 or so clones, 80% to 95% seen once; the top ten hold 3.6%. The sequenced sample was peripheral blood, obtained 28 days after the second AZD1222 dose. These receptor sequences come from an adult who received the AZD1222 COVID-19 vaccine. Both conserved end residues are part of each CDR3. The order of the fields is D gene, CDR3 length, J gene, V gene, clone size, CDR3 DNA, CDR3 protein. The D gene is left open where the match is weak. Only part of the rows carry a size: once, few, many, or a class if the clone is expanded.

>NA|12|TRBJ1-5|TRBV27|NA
TGTGCCAGCAGTTTACGGGGTCAGCCCCAGCATTTT
CASSLRGQPQHF
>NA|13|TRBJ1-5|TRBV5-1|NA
TGCGCCAGCAGGGAAAATAGCAATCAGCCCCAGCATTTT
CASRENSNQPQHF
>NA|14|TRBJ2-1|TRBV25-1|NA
TGTGCCAGCACACGAGGCACAGGGCTCAATGAGCAGTTCTTC
CASTRGTGLNEQFF
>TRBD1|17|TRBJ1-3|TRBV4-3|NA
TGCGCCAGCAGCCAAGACGGCGACAGGGAGCCTGGAAACACCATATATTTT
CASSQDGDREPGNTIYF
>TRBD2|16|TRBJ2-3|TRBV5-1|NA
TGCGCCAGCAGCTTGGGGCTAGCGGTCCGCACAGATACGCAGTATTTT
CASSLGLAVRTDTQYF
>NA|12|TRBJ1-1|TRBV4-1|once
TGCGCCAGCAGCCAAGTAAGGTCGCGGGCTTTCTTT
CASSQVRSRAFF
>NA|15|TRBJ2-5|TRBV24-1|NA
TGTGCCACCAGTGAGGGTCAGGGGGGAAAAGAGACCCAGTACTTC
CATSEGQGGKETQYF
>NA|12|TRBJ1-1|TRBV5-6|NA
TGTGCCAGCAGCGACTGGGACACTGAAGCTTTCTTT
CASSDWDTEAFF
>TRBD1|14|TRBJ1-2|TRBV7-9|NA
TGTGCCAGCAGCCACCAGGGGGTTCGATCTGGCTACACCTTC
CASSHQGVRSGYTF
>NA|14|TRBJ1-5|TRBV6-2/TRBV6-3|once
TGTGCCAGCAGTTACGGGGGTGGCAATCAGCCCCAGCATTTT
CASSYGGGNQPQHF
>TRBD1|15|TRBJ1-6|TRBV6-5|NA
TGTGCCAGCAGTATACAGGGGGCGGCGGGTTCACCCCTCCACTTT
CASSIQGAAGSPLHF
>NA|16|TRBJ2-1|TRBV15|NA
TGTGCCACCAGCAGAAGAATATCACGACAGTTCAATGAGCAGTTCTTC
CATSRRISRQFNEQFF
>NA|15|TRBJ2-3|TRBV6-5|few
TGTGCCAGCAGTTCAACATCCGAGTTGACAGATACGCAGTATTTT
CASSSTSELTDTQYF
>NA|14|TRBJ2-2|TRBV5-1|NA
TGCGCCAGCAGCTTCGACATGAACACCGGGGAGCTGTTTTTT
CASSFDMNTGELFF
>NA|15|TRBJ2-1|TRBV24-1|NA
TGTGCCACCAGTGATACAGGGATGGGGTTCAATGAGCAGTTCTTC
CATSDTGMGFNEQFF
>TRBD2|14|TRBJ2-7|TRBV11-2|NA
TGTGCCAGCAGCCAACGGGAGGGGGCCTACGAGCAGTACTTC
CASSQREGAYEQYF
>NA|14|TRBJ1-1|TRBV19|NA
TGTGCCAGTCGGCCGGGACTCGGCGGGCCTGAAGCTTTCTTT
CASRPGLGGPEAFF
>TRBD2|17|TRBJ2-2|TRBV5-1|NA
TGCGCCAGCAGCTTGGGAACTAGCGGGAGGACCGCCGGGGAGCTGTTTTTT
CASSLGTSGRTAGELFF
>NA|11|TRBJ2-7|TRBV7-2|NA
TGTGCCAGCAGCACACTCTACGAGCAGTACTTC
CASSTLYEQYF
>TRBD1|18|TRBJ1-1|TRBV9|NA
TGTGCCAGCAGCGTAGGGACAGGGGCCTTCCTGGGGGACACTGAAGCTTTCTTT
CASSVGTGAFLGDTEAFF
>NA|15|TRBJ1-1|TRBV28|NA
TGTGCCAGCAGGGAAGTGGGGGTATTTGGTACTGAAGCTTTCTTT
CASREVGVFGTEAFF
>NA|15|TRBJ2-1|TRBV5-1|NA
TGCGCCAGCAGCTTAGAGGGACGAAACGGGGATGAGCAGTTCTTC
CASSLEGRNGDEQFF
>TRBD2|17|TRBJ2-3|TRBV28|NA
TGTGCCAGCAGTTTATGGGATCTAGCGGGAGGGCCGGGTACGCAGTATTTT
CASSLWDLAGGPGTQYF
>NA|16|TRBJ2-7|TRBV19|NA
TGTGCCAGTAGCGGGGTGTCGGCAAACAATCCCTACGAGCAGTACTTC
CASSGVSANNPYEQYF
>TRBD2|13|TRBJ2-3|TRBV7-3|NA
TGTGCCACTATCAGCGGGAGAACAGATACGCAGTATTTT
CATISGRTDTQYF
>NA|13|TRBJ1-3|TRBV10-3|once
TGTGCCATCAGTGAGGACAGGAGAAACACCATATATTTT
CAISEDRRNTIYF